This TCR beta chain is drawn from a study of shared clonotypes between healthy human individuals. Regarding the study as a whole: When compared with the clonotypes that were shared by all four sorted-subset donors, the non-shared clonotypes turned out to have lower generation probabilities. Among donors, the sharing of clonotypes was expected to be influenced by sequencing depth.

Regarding this clone: Its antigen is not identified.

CDR3 size: 11 residues. From germline, CDR1 is SEHNR and CDR2 FQNEAQ (reference sequence). V was cut by 7 bases and J by 8 bases, with 9 bases left in between. The authors ran the assay at deep level. When replicate PCRs were run on sorted subsets, they used 200 ng DNA, roughly 30,000 T cell genomes. The table came from immunoSEQ multiplex PCR; TCRdb's copy has only in-frame clones and leaves some out. The data show tens of thousands of clones, 62% seen once. The sequenced material came from memory CD8+ T cells sorted from blood. Sample subset: CD45RO+ cells pooled with CCR7-negative TemRA cells. The TCR was taken from a young man in good health. This rearrangement joins TRBV7-9 to TRBJ2-1; D gene ambiguous. The CDR3 nucleotides read TGTGCCAGCACCCTAACGGATGAGCAGTTCTTC. Translating it yields CASTLTDEQFF.